These T cell receptor beta chains were read from a single sample in a study of response to subunit inactivated influenza vaccine. TCRdb re-analysed the RT-PCR reads in MiXCR, keeping a single row per CDR3 protein. This sample has 600,000 to 850,000 distinct CDR3 sequences; 11% to 15% occur once, and the top ten carry less than 8.5%. Sample: PBMCs from blood, taken approximately 15 days before vaccination. These receptors were taken from a man aged 45-60 years who received an inactivated influenza vaccine. The CDR3 runs from the conserved cysteine through the conserved F or W. A D gene is named only where the DNA matches it firmly. A clone size is listed for some rows: how often the clone was seen (once, few, many), or a class if it is expanded.

cdr3_aa: CATRQSLSYEQYF
cdr3_nt: TGCGCCACCCGACAGTCACTCTCCTACGAGCAGTACTTC
v_call: TRBV5-1
cdr3_length: 13
clone_size: many
d_call: .
j_call: TRBJ2-7

cdr3_aa: CASRNRRNTGELFF
cdr3_nt: TGTGCCAGCAGGAACAGGCGGAACACCGGGGAGCTGTTTTTT
v_call: TRBV25-1
cdr3_length: 14
clone_size: .
d_call: .
j_call: TRBJ2-2

cdr3_aa: CAISESTSGYEQYF
cdr3_nt: TGTGCCATCAGTGAGTCGACTAGCGGATACGAGCAGTACTTC
v_call: TRBV10-3
cdr3_length: 14
clone_size: .
d_call: TRBD2
j_call: TRBJ2-7

cdr3_aa: CASMGRVLDTQYF
cdr3_nt: TGTGCCAGCATGGGCCGGGTTTTAGATACGCAGTATTTT
v_call: TRBV2
cdr3_length: 13
clone_size: few
d_call: .
j_call: TRBJ2-3

cdr3_aa: CASSTTANTEAFF
cdr3_nt: TGTGCCAGCAGCACTACAGCGAACACTGAAGCTTTCTTT
v_call: TRBV3-1
cdr3_length: 13
clone_size: many
d_call: .
j_call: TRBJ1-1

cdr3_aa: CASSQSPGPQGTQYF
cdr3_nt: TGTGCCAGCAGCCAAAGCCCGGGACCTCAGGGGACCCAGTACTTC
v_call: TRBV3-1
cdr3_length: 15
clone_size: .
d_call: .
j_call: TRBJ2-5

cdr3_aa: CASGEGGYWSNQPQHF
cdr3_nt: TGTGCCAGTGGAGAAGGGGGCTACTGGAGCAATCAGCCCCAGCATTTT
v_call: TRBV19
cdr3_length: 16
clone_size: few
d_call: TRBD1
j_call: TRBJ1-5

cdr3_aa: CASSLAGSSAGETQYF
cdr3_nt: TGCGCCAGCAGCTTGGCCGGGAGCTCTGCAGGGGAGACCCAGTACTTC
v_call: TRBV5-1
cdr3_length: 16
clone_size: .
d_call: .
j_call: TRBJ2-5

cdr3_aa: CASSLGQLYQETQYF
cdr3_nt: TGTGCCAGCAGCTTAGGACAGTTGTACCAAGAGACCCAGTACTTC
v_call: TRBV7-7
cdr3_length: 15
clone_size: few
d_call: .
j_call: TRBJ2-5

cdr3_aa: CASSSHGVAGRETQYF
cdr3_nt: TGTGCCAGCAGTTCCCATGGGGTAGCGGGGAGAGAGACCCAGTACTTC
v_call: TRBV12-3/TRBV12-4
cdr3_length: 16
clone_size: .
d_call: TRBD2
j_call: TRBJ2-5

cdr3_aa: CSASRTGGMYEQYF
cdr3_nt: TGCAGTGCTTCTAGGACAGGGGGCATGTACGAGCAGTACTTC
v_call: TRBV20-1
cdr3_length: 14
clone_size: many
d_call: TRBD1
j_call: TRBJ2-7

cdr3_aa: CAISETAGGFYEQYF
cdr3_nt: TGTGCCATCAGTGAGACTGCAGGGGGTTTCTACGAGCAGTACTTC
v_call: TRBV10-3
cdr3_length: 15
clone_size: few
d_call: TRBD1
j_call: TRBJ2-7

cdr3_aa: CAWSGLPEAFF
cdr3_nt: TGTGCCTGGAGTGGATTACCTGAAGCTTTCTTT
v_call: TRBV30
cdr3_length: 11
clone_size: few
d_call: .
j_call: TRBJ1-1

cdr3_aa: CAISEDRRGYTF
cdr3_nt: TGTGCCATCAGTGAAGACCGCCGTGGCTACACCTTC
v_call: TRBV10-3
cdr3_length: 12
clone_size: few
d_call: .
j_call: TRBJ1-2

cdr3_aa: CASSESSGGANRRKTQYF
cdr3_nt: TGTGCCAGCAGTGAATCTAGCGGGGGGGCCAATCGTCGAAAGACCCAGTACTTC
v_call: TRBV6-2/TRBV6-3
cdr3_length: 18
clone_size: few
d_call: TRBD2
j_call: TRBJ2-5

cdr3_aa: CASSSLGLRGNTIYF
cdr3_nt: TGTGCCAGCAGTTCCCTGGGCCTCAGGGGAAACACCATATATTTT
v_call: TRBV6-5
cdr3_length: 15
clone_size: .
d_call: .
j_call: TRBJ1-3

cdr3_aa: CASRAGHIYEQYF
cdr3_nt: TGTGCCAGCAGAGCCGGGCACATCTACGAGCAGTACTTC
v_call: TRBV27
cdr3_length: 13
clone_size: few
d_call: .
j_call: TRBJ2-7

cdr3_aa: CASSLTPGTSGRPSDTQYF
cdr3_nt: TGTGCCAGCAGCTTAACCCCCGGGACTAGCGGGAGGCCCTCAGATACGCAGTATTTT
v_call: TRBV11-2
cdr3_length: 19
clone_size: few
d_call: TRBD2
j_call: TRBJ2-3

cdr3_aa: CASSLILATGGWVAEAFF
cdr3_nt: TGTGCCAGCAGCTTAATTTTGGCCACGGGGGGTTGGGTAGCTGAAGCTTTCTTT
v_call: TRBV11-2
cdr3_length: 18
clone_size: .
d_call: .
j_call: TRBJ1-1

cdr3_aa: CASRPRRQANTGELFF
cdr3_nt: TGTGCCAGCAGACCACGACGTCAAGCGAACACCGGGGAGCTGTTTTTT
v_call: TRBV11-2
cdr3_length: 16
clone_size: many
d_call: .
j_call: TRBJ2-2

cdr3_aa: CASSLFGTNGYTF
cdr3_nt: TGTGCCAGCAGTTTATTCGGGACGAATGGCTACACCTTC
v_call: TRBV28
cdr3_length: 13
clone_size: .
d_call: .
j_call: TRBJ1-2

cdr3_aa: CSVVTSGTYNEQFF
cdr3_nt: TGCAGCGTTGTCACTAGCGGCACTTACAATGAGCAGTTCTTC
v_call: TRBV29-1
cdr3_length: 14
clone_size: .
d_call: TRBD2
j_call: TRBJ2-1

cdr3_aa: CASSPTSYNQPQHF
cdr3_nt: TGTGCCAGCAGTCCGACAAGCTACAATCAGCCCCAGCATTTT
v_call: TRBV12-3/TRBV12-4
cdr3_length: 14
clone_size: .
d_call: .
j_call: TRBJ1-5